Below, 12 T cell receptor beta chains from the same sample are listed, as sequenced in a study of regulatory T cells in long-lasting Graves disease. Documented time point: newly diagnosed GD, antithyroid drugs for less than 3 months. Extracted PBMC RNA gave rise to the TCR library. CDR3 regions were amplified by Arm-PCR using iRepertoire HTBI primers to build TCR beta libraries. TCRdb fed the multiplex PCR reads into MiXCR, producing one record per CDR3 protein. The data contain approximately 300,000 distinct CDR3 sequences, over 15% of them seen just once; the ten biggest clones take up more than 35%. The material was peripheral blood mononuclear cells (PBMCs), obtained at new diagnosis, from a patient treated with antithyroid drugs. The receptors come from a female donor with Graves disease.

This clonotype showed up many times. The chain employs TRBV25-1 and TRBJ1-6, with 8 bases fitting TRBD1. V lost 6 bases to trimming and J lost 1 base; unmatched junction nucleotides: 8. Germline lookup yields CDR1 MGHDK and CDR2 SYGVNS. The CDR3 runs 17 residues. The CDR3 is CASRGQAIISYNSPLHF. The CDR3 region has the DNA TGTGCCAGCAGGGGACAGGCCATAATTTCCTATAATTCACCCCTCCACTTT.

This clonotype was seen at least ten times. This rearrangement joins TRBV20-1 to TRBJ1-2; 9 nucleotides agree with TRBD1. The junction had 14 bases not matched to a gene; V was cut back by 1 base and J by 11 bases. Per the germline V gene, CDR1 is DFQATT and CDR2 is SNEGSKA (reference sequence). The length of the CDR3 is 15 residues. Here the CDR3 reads CSARVGLRDRVVYTF. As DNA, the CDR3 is TGCAGTGCTAGAGTGGGCCTCCGGGACAGGGTAGTGTACACCTTC.

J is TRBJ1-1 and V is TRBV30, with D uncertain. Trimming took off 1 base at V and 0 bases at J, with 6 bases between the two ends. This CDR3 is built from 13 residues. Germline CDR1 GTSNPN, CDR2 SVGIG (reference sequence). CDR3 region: CAWSAGMNTEAFF. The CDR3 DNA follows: TGTGCCTGGAGTGCTGGGATGAACACTGAAGCTTTCTTT.

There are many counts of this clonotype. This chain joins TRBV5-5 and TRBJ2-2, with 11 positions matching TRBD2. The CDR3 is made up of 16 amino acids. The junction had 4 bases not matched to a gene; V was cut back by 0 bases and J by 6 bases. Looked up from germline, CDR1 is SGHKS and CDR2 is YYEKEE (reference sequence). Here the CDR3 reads CASSLGSGRVAGELFF. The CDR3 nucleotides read TGTGCCAGCAGCTTGGGTAGCGGGAGGGTCGCCGGGGAGCTGTTTTTT.

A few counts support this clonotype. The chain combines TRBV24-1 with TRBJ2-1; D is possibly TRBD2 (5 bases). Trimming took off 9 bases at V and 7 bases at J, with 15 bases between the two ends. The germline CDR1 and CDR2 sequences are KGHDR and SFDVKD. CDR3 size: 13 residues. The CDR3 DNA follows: TGTGCCACCTCCCCGCGGGTGAATAATGAGCAGTTCTTC. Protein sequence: CATSPRVNNEQFF.

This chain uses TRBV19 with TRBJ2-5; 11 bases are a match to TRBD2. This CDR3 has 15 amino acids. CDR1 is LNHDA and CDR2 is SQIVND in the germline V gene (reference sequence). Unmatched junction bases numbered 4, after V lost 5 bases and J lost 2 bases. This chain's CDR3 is CASSGRTSGQETQYF. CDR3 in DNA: TGTGCCAGTAGTGGAAGGACTAGCGGGCAAGAGACCCAGTACTTC.

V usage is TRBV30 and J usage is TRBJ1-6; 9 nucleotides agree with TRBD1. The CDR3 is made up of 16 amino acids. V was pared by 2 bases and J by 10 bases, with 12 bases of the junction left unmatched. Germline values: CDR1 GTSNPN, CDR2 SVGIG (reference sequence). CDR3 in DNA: TGTGCCTGGAGTTCTCATTGGACAGGGGCGTCCTCACCCCTCCACTTT. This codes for CAWSSHWTGASSPLHF.

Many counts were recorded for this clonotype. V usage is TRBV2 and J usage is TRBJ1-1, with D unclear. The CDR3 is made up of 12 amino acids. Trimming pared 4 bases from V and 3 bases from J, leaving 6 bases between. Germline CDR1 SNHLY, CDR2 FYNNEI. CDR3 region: CASSAGDTEAFF. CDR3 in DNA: TGTGCCAGCAGTGCGGGAGACACTGAAGCTTTCTTT.

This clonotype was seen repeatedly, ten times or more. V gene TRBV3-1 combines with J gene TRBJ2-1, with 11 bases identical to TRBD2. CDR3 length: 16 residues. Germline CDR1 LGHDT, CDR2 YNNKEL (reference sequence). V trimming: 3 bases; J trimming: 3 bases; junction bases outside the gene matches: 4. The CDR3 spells CASSQVAGGNYNEQFF. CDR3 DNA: TGTGCCAGCAGCCAGGTAGCGGGAGGGAACTACAATGAGCAGTTCTTC.

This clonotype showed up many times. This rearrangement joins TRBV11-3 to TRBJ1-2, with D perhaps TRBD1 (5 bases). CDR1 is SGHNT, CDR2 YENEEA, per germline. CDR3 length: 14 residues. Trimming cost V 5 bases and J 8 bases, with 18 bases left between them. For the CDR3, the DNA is TGTGCCAGCAGCCCCGGGGCCACACCTGGGGGCTACACCTTC. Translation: CASSPGATPGGYTF.

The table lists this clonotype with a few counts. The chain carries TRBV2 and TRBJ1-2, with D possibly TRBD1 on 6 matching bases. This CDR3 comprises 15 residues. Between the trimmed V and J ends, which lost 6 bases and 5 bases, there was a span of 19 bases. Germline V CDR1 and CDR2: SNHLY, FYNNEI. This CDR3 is CASRNWGQGRYGYTF. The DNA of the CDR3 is TGTGCCAGCAGGAACTGGGGGCAGGGGCGATATGGCTACACCTTC.

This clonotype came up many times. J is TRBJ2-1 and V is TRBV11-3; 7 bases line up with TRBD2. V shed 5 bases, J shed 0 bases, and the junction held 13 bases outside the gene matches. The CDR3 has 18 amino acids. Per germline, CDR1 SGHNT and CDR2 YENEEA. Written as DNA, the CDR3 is TGTGCCAGCAGCCCAGTAGAGGGACGCGGGAGCTCCTACAATGAGCAGTTCTTC. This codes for CASSPVEGRGSSYNEQFF.